The 24 T cell receptor beta chains below were found in one sample sequenced in a study of T cells after yellow fever vaccination. TCRdb independently ran MiXCR on the 5' RACE reads; one entry per CDR3 protein. Of 100,000 to 150,000 distinct CDR3 sequences detected, 8% to 10% appear once; the ten largest clones hold under 40%. This specimen consisted of CD8+ T cells sorted from PBMCs, obtained on the day of the yellow fever booster vaccination. Source of these receptors: a man in his late teens or twenties who received the YFV17D yellow fever vaccine.

The sample holds a few counts of this clonotype. The CDR3, as DNA: TGTGCCAGCAGCCCTCGTGGGGACAGGGCAATCAATGAGCAGTTCTTC. This encodes CASSPRGDRAINEQFF. The J gene is TRBJ2-1, the V gene TRBV5-5, with TRBD1 identical over 9 bases. The CDR3 is made up of 16 amino acids. The V segment lost 4 bases and the J segment 6 bases; nucleotides outside the gene matches: 11. Germline CDR1 is SGHKS and CDR2 is YYEKEE (reference sequence).

This clonotype came up a few times. The CDR3 nucleotides read TGCGCCAGCAGCCAAGGAGAGGCCAGGGTTTCTGATGGCTACACCTTC. This encodes CASSQGEARVSDGYTF. The rearrangement joins TRBV4-1 to TRBJ1-2; TRBD1 is a possible D gene (5 bases). CDR1 and CDR2 (germline): MGHRA, YSYEKL. The CDR3 spans 16 residues. V shed 1 base and J shed 6 bases, with 18 bases lying between them.

The sample holds many counts of this clonotype. V gene TRBV29-1 combines with J gene TRBJ2-4; D is unclear. CDR3 length: 10 amino acids. The germline V gene encodes CDR1 SQVTM and CDR2 ANQGSEA. Trimming cost V 5 bases and J 4 bases, with 3 bases left between them. CDR3 nucleotides: TGCAGCGTTCTGAAAAACATTCAGTACTTC. Residues: CSVLKNIQYF.

This clonotype has just a few counts. The chain employs TRBV18 and TRBJ2-5; possibly TRBD2 for D (6 bases). Germline V gene data show CDR1 as KGHSH and CDR2 as LQKENI. V shed 2 bases and J shed 4 bases, with 11 bases lying between them. CDR3 length: 14 amino acids. The chain's CDR3 is CASSPAGHRETQYF. In DNA, the CDR3 is TGTGCCAGCTCACCAGCGGGGCACAGAGAGACCCAGTACTTC.

The sample holds a few counts of this clonotype. The chain uses TRBV6-4 and TRBJ1-6; 11 bases align to TRBD1. The CDR3 has 14 residues. J was trimmed by 5 bases and V by 8 bases; bases with no gene match: 2. Germline lookup yields CDR1 MRHNA and CDR2 SNTAGT. DNA for the CDR3: TGTGCCAGCCCGGGACAGGGGGATAATTCACCCCTCCACTTT. Encoded protein: CASPGQGDNSPLHF.

V is TRBV19 and J is TRBJ2-1; a weak D match, TRBD2 (7 bases). The germline V gene has CDR1 LNHDA and CDR2 SQIVND (reference sequence). Trimming cost V 3 bases and J 7 bases, with 16 bases left between them. This CDR3 spans 15 amino acids. The CDR3 region is CASSMWGGPLNEQFF. CDR3 bases: TGTGCCAGTAGTATGTGGGGGGGGCCCTTAAATGAGCAGTTCTTC.

This clonotype has just a few counts. V is TRBV6-5 and J is TRBJ2-5; D gene uncertain. The CDR3 runs to 14 residues. V lost 2 bases to trimming and J lost 5 bases, with 12 bases between them. The germline V gene encodes CDR1 MNHEY and CDR2 SVGAGI. The CDR3 loop is CASSYRRATETQYF. As DNA, the CDR3 is TGTGCCAGCAGTTACCGCCGAGCGACGGAGACCCAGTACTTC.

In its sample, this clonotype was seen a few times. The chain couples TRBV29-1 to TRBJ1-1; D gene ambiguous. CDR3 size: 11 residues. V was trimmed by 3 bases and J by 5 bases, leaving 7 bases between them. Germline CDR1 SQVTM, CDR2 ANQGSEA. CDR3 loop: CSVDPGTEAFF. In DNA, the CDR3 is TGCAGCGTTGATCCGGGAACTGAAGCTTTCTTT.

This clonotype turned up a few times. The chain carries TRBV4-3 and TRBJ2-1; 7 positions agree with TRBD1. The germline CDR1 and CDR2 sequences are LGHNA and YSLEER. Germline trimming cut 1 base from V and 2 bases from J; bases unmatched to any gene: 2. The CDR3 length is 15 residues. As DNA, the CDR3 is TGCGCCAGCAGCCAAGGACAGGGCCCCTACAATGAGCAGTTCTTC. Translated: CASSQGQGPYNEQFF.

In this sample, this clonotype turned up a few times. The chain couples TRBV7-8 to TRBJ2-3, with a possible D match to TRBD1 (5 bases). This CDR3 contains 14 residues. V was clipped by 5 bases and J by 2 bases, with 11 bases between them. Germline V gene data show CDR1 as SGHVS and CDR2 as FQNEAQ. The DNA of the CDR3 is TGTGCCAGCAGCCCTAGGACAACCACAGATACGCAGTATTTT. Protein product: CASSPRTTTDTQYF.

This CDR3 is CASSEDRGHEQFF. CDR3 DNA sequence: TGTGCCAGTAGTGAAGACAGGGGCCATGAGCAGTTCTTC. This chain uses TRBV19 with TRBJ2-1; TRBD1 agrees at 8 bases. Germline V gene lookup returns CDR1 LNHDA and CDR2 SQIVND (reference sequence). The V segment lost 5 bases and the J segment 8 bases; nucleotides outside the gene matches: 5. The CDR3 spans 13 residues. Using reference TRBV19 and TRBJ2-1 for the parts outside the CDR3, the full variable domain is DGGITQSPKYLFRKEGQNVTLSCEQNLNHDAMYWYRQDPGQGLRLIYYSQIVNDFQKGDIAEGYSVSREKKESFPLTVTSAQKNPTAFYLCASSEDRGHEQFFGPGTRLTVL.

The chain combines TRBV7-9 with TRBJ2-1, with TRBD2 matching over 11 bases. The CDR3 consists of 15 residues. V was clipped by 2 bases and J by 7 bases; unmatched bases: 4. Germline V CDR1 and CDR2: SEHNR, FQNEAQ (reference sequence). CDR3 loop: CASSLSGTSGNEQFF. As DNA, the CDR3 is TGTGCCAGCAGCTTATCCGGGACTAGCGGTAATGAGCAGTTCTTC.

This clonotype was picked up many times. The V call is TRBV29-1, the J call TRBJ2-2; D might be TRBD1 (7 bases). V shed 7 bases and J shed 4 bases, with 16 bases lying between them. Germline assignment: CDR1 SQVTM and CDR2 ANQGSEA. The CDR3 is 14 residues long. The CDR3 loop reads CSASTGRLTGELFF. CDR3 bases: TGCAGCGCTTCGACAGGGAGGCTCACCGGGGAGCTGTTTTTT.

This chain joins TRBV18 and TRBJ2-3; 9 nucleotides agree with TRBD2. CDR1 and CDR2 (germline): KGHSH, LQKENI. The CDR3 is 19 amino acids. J was trimmed by 2 bases and V by 3 bases; bases with no gene match: 15. CDR3: CASSPAGLLAGPYTDTQYF. In nucleotides, the CDR3 is TGTGCCAGCTCACCTGCAGGCCTCCTAGCGGGGCCATACACAGATACGCAGTATTTT.

This clonotype was counted a few times. The gene calls are TRBV20-1 and TRBJ2-2, with D tentatively TRBD1 (6 bases). Germline V gives CDR1 DFQATT, CDR2 SNEGSKA (reference sequence). This CDR3 contains 15 residues. The ends were cut back, 0 bases at V and 2 bases at J, with 10 bases in the middle. The CDR3 DNA reads TGCAGTGCTAGAGAACAGGGAAGCAACACCGGGGAGCTGTTTTTT. Amino acid sequence: CSAREQGSNTGELFF.

This clonotype was counted only a few times. This chain uses TRBV2 with TRBJ2-4; a weak D match, TRBD1 (5 bases). The V and J ends lost 2 bases and 4 bases respectively, with 6 bases between them. The CDR3 is 13 residues long. CDR1 is SNHLY, CDR2 FYNNEI, per germline. For the CDR3, the DNA is TGTGCCAGCAGTGAAAGGGGTAAAAACATTCAGTACTTC. Amino acids: CASSERGKNIQYF.

This clonotype was seen at least ten times. CDR3 in DNA: TGCAGCGTTGAGGGCGGGACAGGTCTTTTAGCAGATACGCAGTATTTT. It translates to CSVEGGTGLLADTQYF. The gene calls are TRBV29-1 and TRBJ2-3; 8 bases match TRBD1. V lost 3 bases, J lost 4 bases, and 12 bases stayed unmatched. Germline CDR1 reads SQVTM; CDR2 reads ANQGSEA. The CDR3 is 16 amino acids.

This clonotype occurred many times. V is TRBV12-3 or TRBV12-4 and J is TRBJ2-3; 8 bases align to TRBD1. J lost 3 bases, V lost 6 bases, and 8 bases had no gene match. The CDR3 extends over 15 amino acids. CDR3 amino acids: CASSSDRDRTDTQYF. The CDR3 DNA follows: TGTGCCAGCAGCTCGGACAGGGATCGAACAGATACGCAGTATTTT.

This clonotype has only a few counts. The J gene is TRBJ2-1, the V gene TRBV4-1; D gene unclear. The V end lost 3 bases, the J end lost 4 bases, and 7 bases lay between the germline ends. This CDR3 contains 13 residues. CDR1 and CDR2 from the germline V gene are MGHRA and YSYEKL. CDR3 amino acids: CASSHISYNEQFF. CDR3 in DNA: TGCGCCAGCAGCCACATCTCATACAATGAGCAGTTCTTC.

The rearrangement joins TRBV12-3 or TRBV12-4 to TRBJ1-2; no reliable D call. The CDR3 contains 12 residues. V was cut by 7 bases and J by 8 bases, with 14 bases left in between. The CDR3 region is CASTLGVEGYTF. CDR3 DNA sequence: TGTGCCAGCACCCTCGGGGTGGAGGGCTACACCTTC.

This clonotype was seen repeatedly, ten times or more. The chain has TRBV6-5 and TRBJ2-5; 10 bases are a match to TRBD1. Germline CDR1 and CDR2: MNHEY and SVGAGI. CDR3 size: 15 residues. With 0 bases clipped from V and 6 bases from J, the junction kept 4 bases outside the gene matches. The CDR3 region has the DNA TGTGCCAGCAGTTACTCGACAGGGGGCGGGAAGACCCAGTACTTC. Translation gives CASSYSTGGGKTQYF.

Ten or more counts support this clonotype. The CDR3: CSENKRGGLKTQYF. The CDR3 nucleotides are TGCAGCGAGAACAAGCGGGGGGGCCTAAAGACCCAGTACTTC. The chain combines TRBV29-1 with TRBJ2-5, with TRBD2 matching 10 bases. Trimming cost V 7 bases and J 6 bases; bases outside gene matches: 11. The CDR3 has 14 amino acids. CDR1 and CDR2 (germline): SQVTM, ANQGSEA.

The chain employs TRBV6-2 or TRBV6-3 and TRBJ2-5; D is perhaps TRBD1 or TRBD2 (6 bases each). V gave up 2 bases and J gave up 1 base, with 23 bases separating them. Germline-derived CDR1 and CDR2 are MNHEY and SVGEGT. This CDR3 comprises 19 residues. The CDR3 sequence: CASSYTLRASEGVQETQYF. Written as DNA, the CDR3 is TGTGCCAGCAGTTACACCCTGAGGGCTAGCGAGGGGGTCCAAGAGACCCAGTACTTC.

This clonotype came up many times. The chain links TRBV6-2 or TRBV6-3 to TRBJ2-7, with D unresolved. CDR1 and CDR2 from the germline V gene are MNHEY and SVGEGT. The CDR3 is 12 amino acids. Trimming took 4 bases from V and 4 from J, leaving 8 bases between them. The CDR3 region is CASSSSEYEQYF. CDR3 bases: TGTGCCAGCAGTTCTTCAGAGTACGAGCAGTACTTC.